This T cell receptor beta chain was captured by sequencing in a study of T-cell memory formation after mild COVID-19. Study summary: Most TCR clusters belonged to a single donor. Whole-study results and caveats: A balance of CD4 and CD8 characterized clones contracting day 15 to 85, whereas later expanders leaned CD4+. In pre-infection memory, a portion of responding clones appeared, which suggested that cross-reactive memory joined.

One entry per CDR3 protein, called by TCRdb with MiXCR from the 5' RACE reads. The table records about 430,000 distinct CDR3 sequences, approximately 25% of them present only once. About this clonotype: The antigen is not known.

Germline-derived CDR1 and CDR2 are SNHLY and FYNNEI. The CDR3 sequence is 16 residues long. Trimming cost V 7 bases and J 1 base, with 18 bases left between them. The chain carries TRBV2 and TRBJ2-3; TRBD1 is a possible D gene (5 bases). This receptor was identified in an adult woman who had mild COVID-19 (a few samples of this study predate the infection). Cell type and time point are not known. Material: PBMCs or a T cell subset sorted from them (not recorded which). The CDR3 nucleotides read TGTGCCAGCATCCATTTCTCGGACATGGGCACAGATACGCAGTATTTT. This sequence encodes CASIHFSDMGTDTQYF. The entire variable domain, with the rest obtained from reference TRBV2 and TRBJ2-3, is as follows: EPEVTQTPSHQVTQMGQEVILRCVPISNHLYFYWYRQILGQKVEFLVSFYNNEISEKSEIFDDQFSVERPDGSNFTLKIRSTKLEDSAMYFCASIHFSDMGTDTQYFGPGTRLTVL.